Each of the 24 T cell receptor beta chains below was sequenced from the same sample in a study of blood T cell repertoires in COVID-19. TCRdb's table, derived via immunoSEQ multiplex PCR, lists solely in-frame clones and lacks some. The sample has 83,000 or so clones, around 87% seen once. The specimen was peripheral blood. Receptor source: an older man with active or convalescent COVID-19.

The chain is built from TRBV7-2 and TRBJ2-5, with D perhaps TRBD1 (6 bases). Trimming left V 5 bases short and J 3 bases short, with 13 bases between. This CDR3 has 14 residues. Per the germline V gene, CDR1 is SGHTA and CDR2 is FQGNSA. DNA of the CDR3: TGTGCCAGCAGCCCCACAGGGCCCAAAGAGACCCAGTACTTC. This gives the protein CASSPTGPKETQYF.

The chain is built from TRBV19 and TRBJ1-6; 10 bases line up with TRBD1. CDR1 is LNHDA and CDR2 is SQIVND in the germline V gene (reference sequence). The junction had 12 bases not matched to a gene; V was cut back by 1 base and J by 6 bases. The CDR3 is 19 residues long. The CDR3 DNA sequence: TGTGCCAGTAGTATAGTTTTTCAGGACAGGGGGAACGGTAATTCACCCCTCCACTTT. Translation gives CASSIVFQDRGNGNSPLHF.

The chain recombines TRBV5-4 with TRBJ2-3; possible D gene TRBD2, 6 bases. Germline values: CDR1 SGHNT, CDR2 YYREEE (reference sequence). Trimming took 5 bases from V and 4 from J, leaving 11 bases between them. The CDR3 covers 13 residues. The CDR3 is CASSLLASDTQYF. The CDR3, as DNA: TGTGCCAGCAGTCTACTAGCCTCAGATACGCAGTATTTT.

The chain uses TRBV19 and TRBJ1-2, with 7 bases fitting TRBD1. This CDR3 contains 14 residues. Trimming cost V 5 bases and J 7 bases; bases outside gene matches: 10. Germline CDR1 and CDR2: LNHDA and SQIVND (reference sequence). CDR3 coding DNA: TGTGCCAGTAGTGTACAGGGGCCCCGGAGTGGCTACACCTTC. Translated: CASSVQGPRSGYTF.

This chain joins TRBV3-1 (or the pseudogene TRBV3-2) and TRBJ1-5; D possibly corresponds to TRBD1 (6 bases). V dropped 2 bases and J dropped 3 bases, with 20 bases sitting between them. This CDR3 has 18 residues. Germline V CDR1 and CDR2: LGHDT, YNNKEL (reference sequence). CDR3 DNA: TGTGCCAGCAGCCAAAAACCTCCGTCAGGGGCTCTCAATCAGCCCCAGCATTTT. As protein: CASSQKPPSGALNQPQHF.

The chain employs TRBV7-9 and TRBJ1-2; D possibly corresponds to TRBD1 (5 bases). The CDR3 totals 13 residues. Germline V CDR1 and CDR2: SEHNR, FQNEAQ (reference sequence). V lost 5 bases to trimming and J lost 7 bases, with 14 bases between them. CDR3 nucleotide sequence: TGTGCCAGCAGCCAAGACAGAGTGCTTGGCTACACCTTC. Protein: CASSQDRVLGYTF. The full variable domain, with the rest looked up from reference TRBV7-9 and TRBJ1-2, is DTGVSQNPRHKITKRGQNVTFRCDPISEHNRLYWYRQTLGQGPEFLTYFQNEAQLEKSRLLSDRFSAERPKGSFSTLEIQRTEQGDSAMYLCASSQDRVLGYTFGSGTRLTVV.

V and J are TRBV12-1 and TRBJ1-5; whether TRBD1, the table's D call, matches the DNA was not checked. TRBV12-1 is a known pseudogene. The CDR3 has 15 residues. The CDR3 region is CASVQGPEDPQPQHF. In DNA form, the CDR3 reads TGTGCCAGCGTACAGGGGCCCGAGGATCCGCAGCCCCAGCATTTT.

The V gene is TRBV3-1 (or the pseudogene TRBV3-2), the J gene TRBJ2-3; D perhaps matches TRBD2 (5 bases). This CDR3 has 13 amino acids. CDR1 is LGHDT and CDR2 is YNNKEL in the germline V gene (reference sequence). Between the trimmed V and J ends, which lost 4 bases and 4 bases, there was a span of 9 bases. The CDR3 nucleotides are TGTGCCAGCAGCCCAGGAGGACCAGATACGCAGTATTTT. The encoded protein is CASSPGGPDTQYF.

This chain connects TRBV5-1 to TRBJ2-3, with 11 bases fitting TRBD2. The CDR3 totals 17 residues. Germline loops: CDR1 SGHRS, CDR2 YFSETQ. V lost 2 bases, J lost 4 bases, and 9 bases stayed unmatched. The CDR3 coding sequence is TGCGCCAGCAGCTTACTATCACTAGCGGGAGTTTCAGATACGCAGTATTTT. This translates into CASSLLSLAGVSDTQYF.

The chain recombines TRBV11-2 with TRBJ2-3; 9 nucleotides align to TRBD2. This CDR3 contains 15 residues. The ends lost 3 bases at V and 4 bases at J; junction bases unmatched: 5. CDR1 and CDR2 from the germline V gene are SGHAT and FQNNGV. The CDR3: CASSLSGRSPDTQYF. The CDR3 DNA is TGTGCCAGCAGCTTGAGCGGGAGGTCCCCAGATACGCAGTATTTT.

The V gene is TRBV5-1, the J gene TRBJ2-5, with TRBD2 as a possible D gene (6 bases). CDR3 size: 15 residues. V was cut by 0 bases and J by 5 bases, with 14 bases left in between. The germline CDR1 and CDR2 sequences are SGHRS and YFSETQ. CDR3 nucleotide sequence: TGCGCCAGCAGCTTGGATCCCGCGGGGTATGAGACCCAGTACTTC. It is translated as CASSLDPAGYETQYF. The entire variable domain, with the rest obtained from reference TRBV5-1 and TRBJ2-5, is as follows: KAGVTQTPRYLIKTRGQQVTLSCSPISGHRSVSWYQQTPGQGLQFLFEYFSETQRNKGNFPGRFSGRQFSNSRSEMNVSTLELGDSALYLCASSLDPAGYETQYFGPGTRLLVL.

The rearrangement links TRBV4-2 to TRBJ1-4; tentatively, D is TRBD1 (5 bases). Germline assignment: CDR1 LGHNA and CDR2 YNFKEQ. This CDR3 has 14 residues. The V end lost 1 base, the J end lost 10 bases, and 13 bases lay between the germline ends. The CDR3 coding sequence is TGTGCCAGCAGCCAAGCCAGGCTTAGGGGAAAACTGTTTTTT. It translates to CASSQARLRGKLFF.

This clone was recorded only once. V usage is TRBV6-2 or TRBV6-3 and J usage is TRBJ2-3; D gene ambiguous. Germline assignment: CDR1 MNHEY and CDR2 SVGEGT. This CDR3 comprises 14 residues. Trimming cost V 4 bases and J 4 bases, with 12 bases left between them. The CDR3 here is CASSFRLGPDTQYF. The DNA for the CDR3 is TGTGCCAGCAGTTTTCGGTTGGGCCCAGATACGCAGTATTTT.

The chain joins TRBV27 to TRBJ2-7; a possible D gene is TRBD1 (6 bases). V lost 4 bases, J lost 2 bases, and 12 bases lay in between. The CDR3 is 14 residues long. From germline, CDR1 is MNHEY and CDR2 SMNVEV (reference sequence). CDR3 residues: CASSSQGSPYEQYV. Written as DNA, the CDR3 is TGTGCCAGCAGTTCTCAGGGGTCCCCCTACGAGCAGTACGTC.

This clone was observed a single time. This chain joins TRBV25-1 and TRBJ1-1, with unresolved D. Germline CDR1 reads MGHDK; CDR2 reads SYGVNS. V was cut by 8 bases and J by 7 bases, with 20 bases left in between. The CDR3 totals 14 residues. The CDR3 coding sequence is TGTGCCAGCCTCCCGTCCGGTACGAAATATGAAGCTTTCTTT. Its protein product is CASLPSGTKYEAFF.

The V and J genes are TRBV11-2 and TRBJ2-7; possible D gene TRBD2, 5 bases. V lost 8 bases, J lost 1 base, and 12 bases lay in between. Looked up from germline, CDR1 is SGHAT and CDR2 is FQNNGV. CDR3 size: 13 residues. In nucleotides, the CDR3 is TGTGCCAGCGGGAGAGTGTTTTCCTACGAGCAGTACGTC. This translates into CASGRVFSYEQYV.

This chain uses TRBV7-9 with TRBJ1-2, with TRBD1 as a possible D gene (5 bases). V lost 7 bases to trimming and J lost 5 bases, with 11 bases between them. Per germline, CDR1 SEHNR and CDR2 FQNEAQ (reference sequence). This CDR3 comprises 12 residues. CDR3 DNA sequence: TGTGCCAGCAATCCTGGGGGGTATGGCTACACCTTC. It encodes CASNPGGYGYTF.

This clone was counted a single time. V is TRBV5-6 and J is TRBJ2-2; 7 nucleotides agree with TRBD1. The length of the CDR3 is 16 residues. CDR1 and CDR2 (germline): SGHDT, YYEEEE. The junction had 7 bases not matched to a gene; V was cut back by 1 base and J by 4 bases. The CDR3 spells CASSLYRTGFTGELFF. DNA of the CDR3: TGTGCCAGCAGCTTGTATCGGACAGGCTTCACCGGGGAGCTGTTTTTT.

This sequence joins TRBV29-1 and TRBJ1-5, with TRBD1 matching 9 bases. V was pared by 6 bases and J by 1 base, with 4 bases of the junction left unmatched. The CDR3 contains 14 residues. The germline V gene has CDR1 SQVTM and CDR2 ANQGSEA. Here the CDR3 reads CSVRTGDSNQPQHF. The CDR3 bases are TGCAGCGTCAGGACAGGGGACAGCAATCAGCCCCAGCATTTT. Together with reference TRBV29-1 and TRBJ1-5, the CDR3 gives the full variable domain: SAVISQKPSRDICQRGTSLTIQCQVDSQVTMMFWYRQQPGQSLTLIATANQGSEATYESGFVIDKFPISRPNLTFSTLTVSNMSPEDSSIYLCSVRTGDSNQPQHFGDGTRLSIL.

The V and J genes are TRBV7-2 and TRBJ1-2, with a possible D match to TRBD1 (6 bases). CDR3 length: 14 amino acids. Germline V gene data show CDR1 as SGHTA and CDR2 as FQGNSA. V was pared by 4 bases and J by 1 base, with 10 bases between. In DNA, the CDR3 is TGTGCCAGCAGCTCGGACAGAAATAACTATGGCTACACCTTC. Amino acids: CASSSDRNNYGYTF.

This sequence joins TRBV2 and TRBJ1-2; D perhaps matches TRBD1 (6 bases). The CDR3 sequence is 14 residues long. The V end lost 6 bases, the J end lost 4 bases, and 15 bases lay between the germline ends. CDR1 is SNHLY, CDR2 FYNNEI, per germline. The CDR3 here is CASSQTGPPYGYTF. CDR3 in DNA: TGTGCCAGCAGCCAGACAGGACCGCCCTATGGCTACACCTTC.

The sample holds one count of this clone. The chain recombines TRBV18 with TRBJ2-5, with 7 bases lining up with TRBD1. Germline values: CDR1 KGHSH, CDR2 LQKENI. J lost 5 bases, V lost 3 bases, and 3 bases had no gene match. The CDR3 extends over 13 amino acids. The CDR3: CASSPGQAETQYF. The CDR3 nucleotides read TGTGCCAGCTCACCCGGACAGGCGGAGACCCAGTACTTC.

V is TRBV2 and J is TRBJ1-6; the D is unclear. Germline V lookup: CDR1 SNHLY, CDR2 FYNNEI. The CDR3 sequence is 14 residues long. Between the trimmed V and J ends, which lost 5 bases and 11 bases, there was a span of 16 bases. CDR3 amino acids: CASSLHMLEPPLHF. CDR3 DNA: TGTGCCAGCAGTTTACATATGCTAGAGCCACCCCTCCACTTT.

J is TRBJ1-2 and V is TRBV3-1 (or the pseudogene TRBV3-2); perhaps TRBD1 as D (6 bases). CDR1 is LGHDT and CDR2 is YNNKEL in the germline V gene (reference sequence). V lost 1 base and J lost 5, with 14 bases in between. The CDR3 has 15 residues. CDR3 in DNA: TGTGCCAGCAGCCAAGGCCGGGACATCCCGTATGGCTACACCTTC. The encoded protein is CASSQGRDIPYGYTF.